This TCR beta chain appears in the sequencing data of a study of blood T cell repertoires in COVID-19. Recovered status in Cohort 3 required two negative PCRs, clearance, or symptom resolution. TCRdb keeps only in-frame clones here, not all; method: immunoSEQ multiplex PCR. The sample yields fewer than 300,000 clones, 75% to 95% seen once. V was pared by 4 bases and J by 1 base, with 16 bases between. The CDR3 is made up of 16 amino acids. Per germline, CDR1 SGDLS and CDR2 YYNGEE. The sample taken for sequencing was PBMCs or T cells enriched from blood (not recorded which). This sequence was found in a woman aged 30 to 39 who had recovered from COVID-19. The gene calls are TRBV9 and TRBJ2-3; the D gene is possibly TRBD1 (8 bases). The CDR3 DNA reads as TGTGCCAGCAGCTCGCGAACAGGGGGGGGCACAGATACGCAGTATTTT. Amino acid sequence: CASSSRTGGGTDTQYF.